The rows below give T cell receptor beta chains drawn from one sample of a study of early T cells in non-severe SARS-CoV-2 infection. TCRdb re-derived calls from the 5' RACE reads in MiXCR, one entry per CDR3 protein. The repertoire holds tens of thousands of distinct CDR3 sequences, 15% to 19% seen once, with roughly an eighth in the top ten. The sample comprised whole blood. The receptors here all came from an adult who was a healthcare worker with PCR-confirmed SARS-CoV-2 infection or an uninfected control (not recorded which). CDR3s include the opening cysteine and the closing phenylalanine or tryptophan. A D gene is named only where the DNA matches it firmly. Size values are once, few and many counts, or a class for expanded clones, and some rows have none.

>TRBJ2-3|few|13|TRBV29-1|.
TGCAGCGTTGATGAAGCGACTACGGATACGCAGTATTTT
CSVDEATTDTQYF
>TRBJ1-5|.|13|TRBV2|.
TGTGCCAACGGAGGGAATCGCAATCAGCCCCAGCATTTT
CANGGNRNQPQHF
>TRBJ2-4|many|11|TRBV4-2|.
TGTGCCAGCAGCCAAGTCAACATTCAGTACTTC
CASSQVNIQYF
>TRBJ1-5|.|13|TRBV18|.
TGTGCCAGCTCGCGACAGTTCAATCAGCCCCAGCATTTT
CASSRQFNQPQHF
>TRBJ2-1|.|15|TRBV6-1|.
TGTGCCAGCGCAGCGGGACAGATCTCCTACAATGAGCAGTTCTTC
CASAAGQISYNEQFF
>TRBJ1-4|few|12|TRBV11-2|.
TGTGCCAGCAGCCGGGGGGCTGAAAAACTGTTTTTT
CASSRGAEKLFF
>TRBJ1-5|.|14|TRBV6-1|TRBD1
TGTGCCAGCAGAGTACAGGGGACCAATCAGCCCCAGCATTTT
CASRVQGTNQPQHF
>TRBJ2-2|.|14|TRBV6-5|.
TGTGCCAGCAGTTACTCACAGGGCAGGCGGGAGCTGTTTTTT
CASSYSQGRRELFF
>TRBJ1-2|few|13|TRBV29-1|.
TGCAGCGCCAGACCGGGGGGAGACTATGGCTACACCTTC
CSARPGGDYGYTF
>TRBJ2-7|few|14|TRBV7-9|.
TGTGCCAGCAGCTTAACGGACTGGTCCCACGAGCAGTACTTC
CASSLTDWSHEQYF
>TRBJ2-2|.|14|TRBV19|TRBD1
TGTGCCAGTAGTGTAGGACAGGGAGGCGGGGAGCTGTTTTTT
CASSVGQGGGELFF
>TRBJ1-6|.|13|TRBV3-1|.
TGTGCCAGCTCTCGGGTCTATAATTCACCCCTCCACTTT
CASSRVYNSPLHF
>TRBJ2-2|few|13|TRBV30|.
TGTGCCTGGTGCCCCTTTGCGACCGGGGAGCTGTTTTTT
CAWCPFATGELFF
>TRBJ2-1|few|13|TRBV19|.
TGTGCCAGTAGTATAGGAGGGGCCACCGAGCAGTTCTTC
CASSIGGATEQFF
>TRBJ2-3|few|17|TRBV5-1|TRBD1
TGCGCCAGCAGCAGTACAGGGGGCGCGTTCCCCGTAGATACGCAGTATTTT
CASSSTGGAFPVDTQYF
>TRBJ2-5|few|15|TRBV5-1|TRBD1
TGCGCCAGCAGCTTGGGACAGGGAGTAGGAGAGACCCAGTACTTC
CASSLGQGVGETQYF
>TRBJ1-4|.|13|TRBV4-1|.
TGCGCCAGCAGCCAGGGGGGTGGGGAAAAACTGTTTTTT
CASSQGGGEKLFF
>TRBJ1-1|.|14|TRBV29-1|.
TGCAGCGTGGAAGGTGGCAGGGGACTTACTGAAGCTTTCTTT
CSVEGGRGLTEAFF
>TRBJ2-1|.|14|TRBV7-6|.
TGTGCCAGCAGCCCAGGGGAGTTTTACAATGAGCAGTTCTTC
CASSPGEFYNEQFF
>TRBJ2-5|few|9|TRBV20-1|.
TGCAGTGCCCAAGAGACCCAGTACTTC
CSAQETQYF
>TRBJ1-1|few|13|TRBV12-3/TRBV12-4|.
TGTGCCAGCAGTTTTGGAAAGGGCACTGAAGCTTTCTTT
CASSFGKGTEAFF
>TRBJ2-3|.|16|TRBV11-2|TRBD2
TGTGCCAGCAGCGCACGGACTAGCGGGGGCACAGATACGCAGTATTTT
CASSARTSGGTDTQYF
>TRBJ1-2|few|16|TRBV12-3/TRBV12-4|TRBD1
TGTGCCAGCAGACAGGACAGGGGAAGGATCAACTATGGCTACACCTTC
CASRQDRGRINYGYTF
>TRBJ2-6|many|12|TRBV7-3|.
TGTGCCAGCAGCTCCCCCAGTAACGTCCTGACTTTC
CASSSPSNVLTF
>TRBJ1-1|.|12|TRBV6-1|.
TGTGCCAGCATTGGGTATGTCACTGAAGCTTTCTTT
CASIGYVTEAFF
>TRBJ2-7|few|12|TRBV9|TRBD1
TGTGCCAGCAGCGCGGACAGGGGCGAGCAGTACTTC
CASSADRGEQYF
>TRBJ1-1|many|11|TRBV6-1|.
TGTGCCAGCAGCCTCCACACTGAAGCTTTCTTT
CASSLHTEAFF
>TRBJ2-3|.|15|TRBV12-3/TRBV12-4|.
TGTGCCAGCAGTGGAAACAGGGAGAAAAAGGATACGCAGTATTTT
CASSGNREKKDTQYF
>TRBJ2-3|few|13|TRBV7-6|.
TGTGCCAGCAGCCACGCCGGTGCAGATACGCAGTATTTT
CASSHAGADTQYF
>TRBJ2-7|few|15|TRBV4-2|TRBD2
TGTGCCAGCAGCCAAGACGGACTAGCGTTCGACGAGCAGTACTTC
CASSQDGLAFDEQYF
>TRBJ1-2|.|13|TRBV7-9|TRBD1
TGTGCCAGCACTAAAGGGGGCGGCTATGGCTACACCTTC
CASTKGGGYGYTF
>TRBJ1-4|.|19|TRBV18|TRBD1
TGTGCCAGCTCACCAACTGGGACAGCCGTCTCTTCAACTAATGAAAAACTGTTTTTT
CASSPTGTAVSSTNEKLFF
>TRBJ2-5|.|14|TRBV20-1|TRBD2
TGCAGTGCCCCCCCGACTAGCGGGGAAGAGACCCAGTACTTC
CSAPPTSGEETQYF
>TRBJ2-7|many|14|TRBV7-8|.
TGTGCCAGCAGCTATAGATCTAGCCCCTACGAGCAGTACTTC
CASSYRSSPYEQYF
>TRBJ2-5|few|14|TRBV2|.
TGTGCCAGCACACTGCGGCAGGGTAAAGAGACCCAGTACTTC
CASTLRQGKETQYF
>TRBJ2-3|.|16|TRBV25-1|.
TGTGCCAGCAGTGAATATACGACAGGGAGGAGTGATACGCAGTATTTT
CASSEYTTGRSDTQYF